The next 17 T cell receptor beta chains were all read from a single sample in a study of T cell responses to AZD1222 COVID-19 vaccine. Libraries were prepared by immunoSEQ multiplex PCR; TCRdb keeps only in-frame clonotypes and omits some of them. The sample holds some 130,000 clones; roughly 84% are singletons and the top ten take about 4%. The sequences come from peripheral blood, collected on day 0 of AZD1222 vaccination. Receptors were obtained from an adult in good health.

The V gene is TRBV10-1, the J gene TRBJ2-3; 7 nucleotides line up with TRBD2. The CDR3 totals 15 residues. The germline CDR1 and CDR2 sequences are WNHNN and SYGVQD (reference sequence). V lost 3 bases and J lost 2; bases outside the gene matches: 5. CDR3 amino acids: CASSDNGGSTDTQYF. Here the CDR3 DNA reads TGCGCCAGCAGTGATAACGGGGGGTCCACAGATACGCAGTATTTT.

The chain uses TRBV5-6 and TRBJ2-5; 7 nucleotides align to TRBD1. In germline, CDR1 is SGHDT, CDR2 YYEEEE. Germline trimming cut 1 base from V and 4 bases from J; bases unmatched to any gene: 1. CDR3 length: 13 amino acids. Written as DNA, the CDR3 is TGTGCCAGCAGCTTGTGGGACAGAGAGACCCAGTACTTC. This translates into CASSLWDRETQYF.

This clone was found a few times. The chain carries TRBV7-9 and TRBJ1-2; D not resolved. The CDR3 consists of 12 residues. The germline V gene encodes CDR1 SEHNR and CDR2 FQNEAQ (reference sequence). Trimming left V 2 bases short and J 1 base short, with 2 bases between. CDR3 residues: CASSLLNYGYTF. In DNA, the CDR3 is TGTGCCAGCAGCTTACTTAACTATGGCTACACCTTC.

V gene TRBV6-4 combines with J gene TRBJ2-1; D is possibly TRBD2 (7 bases). Germline V gene sequence: CDR1 MRHNA, CDR2 SNTAGT. This CDR3 spans 16 amino acids. Trimming removed 3 bases at V and 8 bases at J, with 20 bases between. DNA for the CDR3: TGTGCCAGCAGTGATATCTCGGGGGGCCCCCGAGATGAGCAGTTCTTC. It translates to CASSDISGGPRDEQFF.

This clone was detected once. The rearrangement joins TRBV10-3 to TRBJ1-5; D uncertain. CDR1 ENHRY and CDR2 SYGVKD come from the germline V gene. Trimming removed 0 bases from V and 0 bases from J, with 15 bases in between. The CDR3 is made up of 18 amino acids. Here the CDR3 reads CAISESLSLGYSNQPQHF. CDR3 nucleotides: TGTGCCATCAGTGAGTCCCTTTCGCTTGGCTATAGCAATCAGCCCCAGCATTTT.

The chain links TRBV5-6 to TRBJ2-7, with TRBD1 matching 7 bases. The V gene end was trimmed by 0 bases and the J gene end by 2 bases; junction bases not matched to a gene: 11. The germline V gene has CDR1 SGHDT and CDR2 YYEEEE. The CDR3 sequence is 17 residues long. The chain's CDR3 is CASSLGLVGGSPYEQYF. CDR3 DNA: TGTGCCAGCAGCTTGGGGTTGGTAGGGGGCAGTCCCTACGAGCAGTACTTC.

The CDR3 loop reads CASSLNALGGGDTQYF. Here the CDR3 DNA reads TGTGCCAGCAGCTTAAATGCCCTGGGGGGTGGAGATACGCAGTATTTT. The chain has TRBV7-2 and TRBJ2-3, with TRBD2 as a possible D gene (6 bases). The V gene's germline CDR1 is SGHTA and CDR2 FQGNSA. Trimming cost V 2 bases and J 5 bases, with 17 bases left between them. CDR3 length: 16 residues.

The V gene is TRBV5-8, the J gene TRBJ1-2; D is uncertain. Trimming pared 1 base from V and 4 bases from J, leaving 11 bases between. Germline-derived CDR1 and CDR2 are SGHTS and YDEGEE. The CDR3 has 14 amino acids. This CDR3 reads CASSLLGHSYGYTF. CDR3 nucleotide sequence: TGTGCCAGCAGCTTGTTGGGCCATAGCTATGGCTACACCTTC.

V and J are TRBV30 and TRBJ1-2; tentative D call: TRBD1 (5 bases). Between the trimmed V and J ends, which lost 0 bases and 2 bases, there was a span of 13 bases. The germline V gene encodes CDR1 GTSNPN and CDR2 SVGIG (reference sequence). The CDR3 has 15 residues. CDR3 sequence (DNA): TGTGCCTGGAGTGTTGGAAGTCCAGGGAACTATGGCTACACCTTC. Translating it yields CAWSVGSPGNYGYTF.

The rearrangement uses TRBV2 and TRBJ2-2; the D is unclear. Germline CDR1 is SNHLY and CDR2 is FYNNEI. Trimming shortened V by 2 bases and J by 5 bases, and 12 bases separated the two germline ends. This CDR3 region has 15 residues. CDR3 DNA: TGTGCCAGCAGTGAATCGAAGACCTTGACCGGGGAGCTGTTTTTT. This codes for CASSESKTLTGELFF.

The CDR3 sequence: CASIDPGTSNEKLFF. CDR3 coding DNA: TGTGCCAGTATCGACCCCGGGACCTCGAATGAAAAACTGTTTTTT. V gene TRBV19 combines with J gene TRBJ1-4; a possible D gene is TRBD1 (5 bases). This CDR3 comprises 15 residues. CDR1 and CDR2 from the germline V gene are LNHDA and SQIVND (reference sequence). V was pared by 7 bases and J by 5 bases, with 17 bases between. Variable domain in full (rest from reference TRBV19 and TRBJ1-4): DGGITQSPKYLFRKEGQNVTLSCEQNLNHDAMYWYRQDPGQGLRLIYYSQIVNDFQKGDIAEGYSVSREKKESFPLTVTSAQKNPTAFYLCASIDPGTSNEKLFFGSGTQLSVL.

CDR3 DNA: TGTGCCAGCAGCTTAGATGCGGCTACGCTCTTTCTCTACGAGCAGTACTTC. It codes for CASSLDAATLFLYEQYF. V gene TRBV7-8 combines with J gene TRBJ2-7; the D is unclear. CDR3 length equals 17 residues. The germline CDR1 and CDR2 sequences are SGHVS and FQNEAQ. The V end was cut by 1 base, the J end by 3 bases, with 19 bases between.

The chain carries TRBV2 and TRBJ2-2; TRBD1 or TRBD2 may be the D gene (6 bases each). V lost 6 bases and J 7 bases, leaving 21 bases between the germline ends. The germline CDR1 and CDR2 sequences are SNHLY and FYNNEI. This CDR3 contains 16 residues. The CDR3 is CASRPGQLAGYGELFF. Written as DNA, the CDR3 is TGTGCCAGCAGACCAGGACAGTTGGCGGGGTACGGGGAGCTGTTTTTT.

The genes are TRBV6-6 and TRBJ1-4, with D perhaps TRBD1 (5 bases). Per the germline V gene, CDR1 is MNHNY and CDR2 is SVGAGI (reference sequence). The CDR3 runs 15 residues. The germline V and J ends were trimmed by 5 bases and 3 bases, with 13 bases remaining between them. This chain's CDR3 is CASSLGGAANEKLFF. CDR3 nucleotides: TGTGCCAGCAGTCTAGGAGGGGCAGCTAATGAAAAACTGTTTTTT.

The chain has TRBV5-1 and TRBJ1-4; TRBD1 is a possible D gene (5 bases). The CDR3 is 12 amino acids. V gave up 4 bases and J gave up 12 bases, with 13 bases separating them. Germline CDR1 reads SGHRS; CDR2 reads YFSETQ. In nucleotides, the CDR3 is TGCGCCAGCAGCGCCCCGTCGACAGAACTGTTTTTT. Its protein is CASSAPSTELFF.

This clone was seen a handful of times. J is TRBJ2-3 and V is TRBV3-1 (or the pseudogene TRBV3-2), with 11 nucleotides matching TRBD2. This CDR3 contains 16 residues. Germline assignment: CDR1 LGHDT and CDR2 YNNKEL (reference sequence). Germline trimming cut 0 bases from V and 5 bases from J; bases unmatched to any gene: 4. CDR3: CASSQDRTSGLDTQYF. CDR3 nucleotides: TGTGCCAGCAGCCAAGATAGGACTAGCGGGTTAGATACGCAGTATTTT.

V usage is TRBV14 and J usage is TRBJ1-2; TRBD1 agrees at 9 bases. The CDR3 length is 17 residues. V lost 2 bases, J lost 3 bases, and 10 bases stayed unmatched. The germline CDR1 and CDR2 sequences are SGHDN and FVKESK. CDR3 residues: CASSQIPGTGPDYGYTF. DNA of the CDR3: TGTGCCAGCAGCCAAATTCCGGGGACAGGGCCGGACTATGGCTACACCTTC.